The 15 T cell receptor beta chains below come from one sample, sequenced in a study of low-dose radiotherapy and immunotherapy resistance in tumors. Primers targeting TRAV and TRBV primed first-strand cDNA, covering alpha and beta chains. Amplification of TCRs used a constant-region primer and V-primer adapter for 15 to 25 PCR cycles. TCRdb passed the reads through MiXCR, listing each CDR3 protein once. Among about 84,000 distinct CDR3 sequences listed, 15% to 20% were seen once. Regarding time point: after trial treatment. Treatment indicated: LDRT plus nivolumab, ipilimumab, low-dose cyclophosphamide and aspirin (RACIN trial). Sequenced here: PBMCs, sampled after low-dose radiotherapy plus immunotherapy. Receptors were obtained from a male donor with prostate cancer.

This clonotype was seen many times. The chain combines TRBV25-1 with TRBJ1-4; D may be TRBD1 (6 bases). The length of the CDR3 is 14 residues. From germline, CDR1 is MGHDK and CDR2 SYGVNS. Trimming cost V 6 bases and J 2 bases, with 10 bases left between them. The CDR3 loop reads CASSRGLTNEKLFF. CDR3 DNA: TGTGCCAGCAGCCGGGGGCTTACTAATGAAAAACTGTTTTTT.

Many counts were recorded for this clonotype. The rearrangement links TRBV7-2 to TRBJ1-5, with 10 bases that match TRBD1. The germline gives CDR1 SGHTA, CDR2 FQGNSA. With 3 bases clipped from V and 3 bases from J, the junction kept 2 bases outside the gene matches. The CDR3 runs to 15 residues. The CDR3 is CASSFGTGDNQPQHF. The CDR3 DNA reads TGTGCCAGCAGCTTCGGGACAGGGGACAATCAGCCCCAGCATTTT.

There are many counts of this clonotype. The genes are TRBV21-1 and TRBJ1-4; TRBD1, as called in the table, went unchecked against the DNA. TRBV21-1 has pseudogene status. This CDR3 is built from 18 residues. CDR3 nucleotide sequence: TGTGCCAGCAGCAAAGCAGAATGCACAGGGGCGCTTAATGAAAAACTGTTTTTT. This sequence encodes CASSKAECTGALNEKLFF.

This clonotype appeared many times. The chain links TRBV7-8 to TRBJ2-2; 11 positions match TRBD2. CDR3 length equals 17 residues. V gave up 6 bases and J gave up 6 bases; unmatched junction bases: 12. Germline values: CDR1 SGHVS, CDR2 FQNEAQ. CDR3 sequence: CASREGGLAEAPGELFF. CDR3 sequence (DNA): TGTGCCAGCAGGGAAGGGGGACTAGCGGAAGCTCCCGGGGAGCTGTTTTTT.

This clonotype was seen at least ten times. This chain links TRBV7-2 with TRBJ1-1, with TRBD1 matching 11 bases. V lost 3 bases, J lost 6 bases, and 3 bases stayed unmatched. The CDR3 runs 14 residues. Per germline, CDR1 SGHTA and CDR2 FQGNSA. CDR3 loop: CASSLGQGVPEAFF. In DNA, the CDR3 is TGTGCCAGCAGCTTGGGACAGGGGGTCCCTGAAGCTTTCTTT. Full variable domain (rest looked up from reference TRBV7-2 and TRBJ1-1): GAGVSQSPSNKVTEKGKDVELRCDPISGHTALYWYRQSLGQGLEFLIYFQGNSAPDKSGLPSDRFSAERTGGSVSTLTIQRTQQEDSAVYLCASSLGQGVPEAFFGQGTRLTVV.

This clonotype was observed at least ten times. The rearrangement joins TRBV7-6 to TRBJ2-7, with TRBD1 identical over 8 bases. The CDR3 is 14 residues long. CDR1 is SGHVS and CDR2 is FNYEAQ in the germline V gene. Unmatched junction bases numbered 3, after V lost 0 bases and J lost 5 bases. Here the CDR3 reads CASSLADRADEQYF. The CDR3 DNA reads TGTGCCAGCAGCTTAGCGGACAGGGCTGACGAGCAGTACTTC.

The sample holds many counts of this clonotype. This chain links TRBV5-4 with TRBJ2-5; unclear D gene. CDR3 size: 14 residues. V dropped 0 bases and J dropped 1 base, with 7 bases sitting between them. The germline V gene has CDR1 SGHNT and CDR2 YYREEE (reference sequence). CDR3 bases: TGTGCCAGCAGCTTGGTTGAGCTCCAAGAGACCCAGTACTTC. It specifies CASSLVELQETQYF.

This clonotype was counted at least ten times. The chain couples TRBV29-1 to TRBJ2-7; 9 positions match TRBD1. Trimming cost V 7 bases and J 7 bases; bases outside gene matches: 14. The CDR3 has 14 amino acids. CDR1 is SQVTM, CDR2 ANQGSEA, per germline. CDR3 DNA: TGCAGCGCTAGCCCACAGGGGGCTTCTGGGGAGCAGTACTTC. Amino acids: CSASPQGASGEQYF.

This clonotype was counted many times. The chain's CDR3 is CSVKTNRETQYF. The DNA of the CDR3 is TGCAGCGTGAAAACCAACCGAGAGACCCAGTACTTC. The gene calls are TRBV29-1 and TRBJ2-5; D call uncertain. From germline, CDR1 is SQVTM and CDR2 ANQGSEA. CDR3 length equals 12 residues. V was pared by 6 bases and J by 4 bases, with 12 bases between.

This clonotype was recorded at least ten times. The chain employs TRBV20-1 and TRBJ1-2; no definite D call. V shed 3 bases and J shed 3 bases, with 17 bases lying between them. Germline CDR1 and CDR2: DFQATT and SNEGSKA (reference sequence). CDR3 length: 15 amino acids. The DNA for the CDR3 is TGCAGTGCTAGGCCCCTCGGGGAGGTAGACTATGGCTACACCTTC. It encodes CSARPLGEVDYGYTF.

This clonotype occurred a few times. The rearrangement joins TRBV5-1 to TRBJ2-7; 10 bases fit TRBD2. V shed 5 bases and J 4 bases; nucleotides not matched to a gene: 3. In germline, CDR1 is SGHRS, CDR2 YFSETQ. The CDR3 covers 13 residues. DNA of the CDR3: TGCGCCAGCAGTAGGACTAGCGGTTACGAGCAGTACTTC. This codes for CASSRTSGYEQYF.

The sample holds many counts of this clonotype. This chain links TRBV20-1 with TRBJ2-5, with TRBD2 matching 9 bases. CDR1 and CDR2 from the germline V gene are DFQATT and SNEGSKA (reference sequence). This CDR3 region has 12 residues. This CDR3 reads CRSGRDEETQYF. Written as DNA, the CDR3 is TGCCGTAGCGGGAGAGACGAGGAGACCCAGTACTTC.

This clonotype appeared many times. The rearrangement uses TRBV10-3 and TRBJ2-7; no clear D. Trimming shortened V by 6 bases and J by 4 bases, and 13 bases separated the two germline ends. Germline V gene data show CDR1 as ENHRY and CDR2 as SYGVKD. The CDR3 contains 13 residues. This CDR3 is CAISKTAAYEQYF. Here the CDR3 DNA reads TGTGCCATCAGCAAAACCGCCGCATACGAGCAGTACTTC.

This clonotype appeared many times. The chain is built from TRBV29-1 and TRBJ2-3; TRBD1 or TRBD2 may be the D gene (5 bases each). The germline V gene has CDR1 SQVTM and CDR2 ANQGSEA. The CDR3 runs to 13 residues. Trimming took 3 bases from V and 0 from J, leaving 7 bases between them. As DNA, the CDR3 is TGCAGCGTTGATGGGACCAGCACAGATACGCAGTATTTT. This translates into CSVDGTSTDTQYF.

This clonotype was counted at least ten times. V usage is TRBV7-2 and J usage is TRBJ2-7; 11 nucleotides align to TRBD2. V trimming: 6 bases; J trimming: 2 bases; junction bases outside the gene matches: 6. Germline loops: CDR1 SGHTA, CDR2 FQGNSA. The CDR3 is 15 residues long. The CDR3 sequence is CASSKQTSGAYEQYF. The CDR3 DNA reads as TGTGCCAGCAGTAAACAGACTAGCGGGGCCTACGAGCAGTACTTC. The full variable domain, rest sourced from reference TRBV7-2 and TRBJ2-7, is GAGVSQSPSNKVTEKGKDVELRCDPISGHTALYWYRQSLGQGLEFLIYFQGNSAPDKSGLPSDRFSAERTGGSVSTLTIQRTQQEDSAVYLCASSKQTSGAYEQYFGPGTRLTVT.